One and the same sample provided the 7 T cell receptor beta chains below, sequenced in a study of molecular identifiers for immune sequencing clone quantification. TCRdb reanalysed the PCR reads using MiXCR and keeps one entry per CDR3 protein. The table lists tens of thousands of distinct CDR3 sequences, 17% of them singletons, with around 0.99% in the top ten. Sequencing used naive CD8+ T cells from blood, with Jurkat cell RNA spiked in. Sample subset: FACS-sorted CD8+CD4-CCR7+CD45RA+ naive T cells. The source of these receptors is a human donor in good health. Some libraries in this study had Jurkat cell RNA spiked in.

As regards this clonotype: A much larger clone lies a single base off, so this may be a read error. The J gene is TRBJ2-1, the V gene TRBV7-8; no definite D call. Looked up from germline, CDR1 is SGHVS and CDR2 is FQNEAQ. The CDR3 is made up of 13 amino acids. As DNA, the CDR3 is TGTGCCAGCAGCCTATTCTCCTACAATGAGCAGTCCTTC. Its protein is CASSLFSYNEQSF.

Worth noting for this clonotype: It may be a read error: a sequence one base away is much more abundant. The chain employs TRBV4-3 and TRBJ2-1; TRBD1 matches at 7 bases. The germline gives CDR1 LGHNA, CDR2 YSLEER. CDR3 length: 18 amino acids. The CDR3 is CASSQGTVQGSSYNEQLF. CDR3 DNA: TGCGCCAGCAGCCAAGGAACGGTACAGGGGAGCTCCTACAATGAGCAGCTCTTC.

This clonotype was detected ten times or more. The chain recombines TRBV7-6 with TRBJ2-7; D gene uncertain. V gave up 5 bases and J gave up 3 bases, with 8 bases separating them. Looked up from germline, CDR1 is SGHVS and CDR2 is FNYEAQ. The CDR3 length is 12 residues. CDR3 sequence reads: CASSSNGYEQYF. In DNA form, the CDR3 reads TGTGCCAGCAGCAGCAATGGCTACGAGCAGTACTTC.

This clonotype was seen repeatedly, ten times or more. The V call is TRBV2, the J call TRBJ2-5; either TRBD1 or TRBD2 may supply D (5 bases each). Trimming removed 0 bases at V and 9 bases at J, with 11 bases between. The CDR3 loop spans 13 amino acids. CDR1 is SNHLY and CDR2 is FYNNEI in the germline V gene. CDR3 region: CASSEAGWGSQYF. The CDR3 DNA is TGTGCCAGCAGTGAAGCCGGATGGGGGTCCCAGTACTTC. Filled out from reference TRBV2 and TRBJ2-5, the complete variable domain reads EPEVTQTPSHQVTQMGQEVILRCVPISNHLYFYWYRQILGQKVEFLVSFYNNEISEKSEIFDDQFSVERPDGSNFTLKIRSTKLEDSAMYFCASSEAGWGSQYFGPGTRLLVL.

This clonotype was counted at least ten times. The CDR3 spells CASSSGVGTEAFF. The CDR3 nucleotides are TGTGCCAGCAGCTCCGGCGTGGGGACTGAAGCTTTCTTT. The rearrangement joins TRBV11-2 to TRBJ1-1; D unclear. V lost 4 bases and J 5 bases, leaving 11 bases between the germline ends. The CDR3 is 13 residues long. CDR1 and CDR2 from the germline V gene are SGHAT and FQNNGV.

About this clonotype: A much larger clone differs from this one at a single base, so this may be a read error. This chain connects TRBV12-3 or TRBV12-4 to TRBJ2-3; the D gene is possibly TRBD2 (7 bases). This CDR3 spans 12 amino acids. CDR3: CAGSLGGATQYF. CDR3 DNA sequence: TGTGCCGGCAGTTTAGGGGGGGCTACGCAGTATTTT.

In this sample, this clonotype turned up many times. The chain is built from TRBV9 and TRBJ2-1; 8 positions match TRBD2. Germline values: CDR1 SGDLS, CDR2 YYNGEE. The CDR3 has 15 residues. J gave up 2 bases and V 1 base, and 2 bases lay outside the gene matches. As DNA, the CDR3 is TGTGCCAGCAGCGTAACGGGGGGGGCCTACAATGAGCAGTTCTTC. This gives the protein CASSVTGGAYNEQFF.